Below, 11 T cell receptor beta chains from the same sample are listed, as sequenced in a study of T cells in Graves' hyperthyroidism and ophthalmopathy. RNA transcripts provided the source from which TCR beta CDR3 regions were amplified. When the TCR CDR3 underwent first-round RT-PCR, the HTBI primer set was used. MiXCR was run by TCRdb on the multiplex PCR reads, yielding one entry per CDR3 protein. The profile shows about 640,000 distinct CDR3 sequences, 20% of them singletons. The specimen was blood. The receptors shown here come from a man between 25 and 39 years old with Graves' ophthalmopathy.

J is TRBJ2-5 and V is TRBV14, with D perhaps TRBD2 (5 bases). Trimming left V 1 base short and J 5 bases short, with 14 bases between. The CDR3 is made up of 15 amino acids. Germline V gene data show CDR1 as SGHDN and CDR2 as FVKESK. The CDR3 is CASSQAPGLYETQYF. The CDR3 DNA sequence: TGTGCCAGCAGCCAAGCACCGGGGTTGTACGAGACCCAGTACTTC.

The chain recombines TRBV6-2 or TRBV6-3 with TRBJ2-3; perhaps TRBD2 as D (6 bases). V dropped 5 bases and J dropped 6 bases, with 15 bases sitting between them. This CDR3 region has 14 residues. Germline lookup yields CDR1 MNHEY and CDR2 SVGEGT. CDR3 DNA sequence: TGTGCCAGCAGTGTTCGGGACTTCAGGGATACGCAGTATTTT. It translates to CASSVRDFRDTQYF.

This clonotype was detected many times. J is TRBJ1-4 and V is TRBV10-3; D gene unclear. The ends were cut back, 0 bases at V and 5 bases at J, with 4 bases in the middle. Germline CDR1 is ENHRY and CDR2 is SYGVKD. This CDR3 is 13 amino acids long. DNA for the CDR3: TGTGCCATCAGTGAGTCGGAGAATGAAAAACTGTTTTTT. This translates into CAISESENEKLFF.

This clonotype was detected only a few times. The chain is built from TRBV30 and TRBJ2-2; 9 bases agree with TRBD2. This CDR3 contains 14 residues. Germline trimming cut 4 bases from V and 7 bases from J; bases unmatched to any gene: 7. The germline CDR1 and CDR2 sequences are GTSNPN and SVGIG (reference sequence). As DNA, the CDR3 is TGTGCCTGGAACGCGGGAGGGCCAGACGGGGAGCTGTTTTTT. Translation gives CAWNAGGPDGELFF.

This clonotype was counted ten times or more. The genes are TRBV20-1 and TRBJ2-7; 14 bases map to TRBD2. This CDR3 is 16 amino acids long. V trimming: 5 bases; J trimming: 6 bases; junction bases outside the gene matches: 12. CDR1 is DFQATT, CDR2 SNEGSKA, per germline (reference sequence). The CDR3 DNA reads TGCAGTGCTCAACCGACTAGCGGGAGGGCCAACTCCGAGCAGTACTTC. It codes for CSAQPTSGRANSEQYF.

This clonotype was counted at least ten times. The chain has TRBV11-2 and TRBJ2-1; D might be TRBD1 (6 bases). The V end lost 7 bases, the J end lost 6 bases, and 16 bases lay between the germline ends. Looked up from germline, CDR1 is SGHAT and CDR2 is FQNNGV. The CDR3 covers 14 residues. CDR3 DNA sequence: TGTGCCAGCATCCAAGGGGGAGTGGGCAATGAGCAGTTCTTC. This sequence encodes CASIQGGVGNEQFF.

This clonotype came up a few times. V gene TRBV7-2 combines with J gene TRBJ2-4; perhaps TRBD1 as D (5 bases). The CDR3 is 14 amino acids. The germline gives CDR1 SGHTA, CDR2 FQGNSA. Trimming stripped 5 bases from V and 3 bases from J, with 11 bases between. For the CDR3, the DNA is TGTGCCAGCAGCCAAGGGGCTGGCAAAAACATTCAGTACTTC. Protein product: CASSQGAGKNIQYF.

There are many counts of this clonotype. The CDR3 DNA reads TGTGCCAGCAGCTCCCCGACTAGGCCGAACACCGGGGAGCTGTTTTTT. Its translation: CASSSPTRPNTGELFF. This chain links TRBV11-1 with TRBJ2-2; D perhaps matches TRBD2 (6 bases). With 4 bases removed from V and 0 bases from J, the gap between germline ends came to 12 bases. The germline CDR1 and CDR2 sequences are SGHAT and FQDESV (reference sequence). The CDR3 runs 16 residues.

This clonotype has a handful of counts. Here the CDR3 reads CASWGQGSTDTQYF. CDR3 coding DNA: TGTGCCAGCTGGGGACAGGGGAGCACAGATACGCAGTATTTT. This rearrangement joins TRBV6-1 to TRBJ2-3; TRBD1 matches at 10 bases. Germline V lookup: CDR1 MNHNS, CDR2 SASEGT. The CDR3 sequence is 14 residues long. Trimming removed 8 bases from V and 0 bases from J; junction bases left unmatched: 2.

This clonotype was recorded only once. A junction boundary mismatches the germline segment, possibly from a read error. The chain recombines TRBV6-1 with TRBJ2-6, with 7 bases aligning to TRBD2. CDR1 MNHNS and CDR2 SASEGT come from the germline V gene. The CDR3 has 15 amino acids. CDR3 bases: TGTGCCAGCAGAGAAGCGGGATCTGGGGCCAACGTCCTGACTTTC. Protein sequence: CASREAGSGANVLTF.

The sample holds a few counts of this clonotype. V is TRBV6-1 and J is TRBJ2-2; no firm D call. CDR1 MNHNS and CDR2 SASEGT come from the germline V gene. V was shortened by 5 bases and J by 4 bases, with 11 bases between the two germline ends. This CDR3 is built from 14 residues. CDR3: CASSLEWGTGELFF. CDR3 DNA sequence: TGTGCCAGCAGTCTTGAGTGGGGCACCGGGGAGCTGTTTTTT.